Following are 30 T cell receptor beta chains from one sample sequenced in a study of response to subunit inactivated influenza vaccine. TCRdb redid the calling of the RT-PCR reads with MiXCR, one entry per CDR3 protein. The sample contains a few hundred thousand distinct CDR3 sequences, approximately 6.9% of which appear only once. The source material was PBMCs from blood, sampled 23 months after vaccination. The receptor source for this set is a man between 50 and 75 years old who received an inactivated influenza vaccine.

This clonotype was observed at least ten times. The chain joins TRBV28 to TRBJ1-1; D ambiguous. This CDR3 contains 12 residues. Trimming stripped 1 base from V and 2 bases from J, with 2 bases between. In germline, CDR1 is MDHEN, CDR2 SYDVKM. For the CDR3, the DNA is TGTGCCAGCAGTTTATTTAACACTGAAGCTTTCTTT. It yields the protein CASSLFNTEAFF.

The CDR3 loop is CASSFRTSGINEQFF. CDR3 nucleotide sequence: TGTGCCAGCAGTTTTAGGACTAGCGGGATTAATGAGCAGTTCTTC. J is TRBJ2-1 and V is TRBV27; 12 nucleotides align to TRBD2. Germline V gene sequence: CDR1 MNHEY, CDR2 SMNVEV (reference sequence). Trimming cost V 3 bases and J 7 bases; bases outside gene matches: 4. The CDR3 sequence is 15 residues long.

The chain links TRBV7-2 to TRBJ2-4, with a weak D call TRBD2 (5 bases). The germline V and J ends were trimmed by 2 bases and 1 base, with 9 bases remaining between them. The CDR3 consists of 15 residues. The germline CDR1 and CDR2 sequences are SGHTA and FQGNSA. The CDR3 nucleotides read TGTGCCAGCAGCTTAAATGTAGCGGCCAAAAACATTCAGTACTTC. This gives the protein CASSLNVAAKNIQYF. Full variable domain (outside the CDR3, taken from reference TRBV7-2 and TRBJ2-4): GAGVSQSPSNKVTEKGKDVELRCDPISGHTALYWYRQSLGQGLEFLIYFQGNSAPDKSGLPSDRFSAERTGGSVSTLTIQRTQQEDSAVYLCASSLNVAAKNIQYFGAGTRLSVL.

This clonotype was seen ten or more times. The gene calls are TRBV7-9 and TRBJ2-7; 7 bases align to TRBD1. This CDR3 has 14 amino acids. CDR1 is SEHNR and CDR2 is FQNEAQ in the germline V gene (reference sequence). J gave up 0 bases and V 4 bases, and 3 bases lay outside the gene matches. As DNA, the CDR3 is TGTGCCAGCAGCTCCGGGACAGACTCCTACGAGCAGTACTTC. It yields the protein CASSSGTDSYEQYF.

This clonotype was observed many times. The chain joins TRBV20-1 to TRBJ2-3; D remains unclear. Trimming stripped 2 bases from V and 4 bases from J, with 10 bases between. This CDR3 has 13 amino acids. In germline, CDR1 is DFQATT, CDR2 SNEGSKA (reference sequence). The CDR3 protein is CSARFPESDTQYF. The CDR3 DNA reads as TGCAGTGCTAGATTCCCAGAATCAGATACGCAGTATTTT.

The rearrangement uses TRBV5-6 and TRBJ2-1; D possibly corresponds to TRBD2 (5 bases). Trimming stripped 2 bases from V and 0 bases from J, with 15 bases between. The length of the CDR3 is 17 residues. Germline V lookup: CDR1 SGHDT, CDR2 YYEEEE. The CDR3 protein is CASSFLLRGSSYNEQFF. DNA for the CDR3: TGTGCCAGCAGCTTTCTTTTGCGAGGGAGCTCCTACAATGAGCAGTTCTTC.

In this sample, this clonotype turned up a few times. The chain joins TRBV2 to TRBJ2-2; 11 bases are a match to TRBD2. The length of the CDR3 is 15 residues. Per germline, CDR1 SNHLY and CDR2 FYNNEI. V lost 8 bases to trimming and J lost 5 bases; unmatched junction nucleotides: 7. The CDR3 loop reads CASDYSGRETGELFF. The DNA of the CDR3 is TGTGCCAGCGACTATAGCGGGAGGGAAACCGGGGAGCTGTTTTTT.

V is TRBV5-1 and J is TRBJ2-1; 10 bases are shared with TRBD2. Trimming removed 0 bases from V and 0 bases from J; junction bases left unmatched: 9. Germline CDR1 is SGHRS and CDR2 is YFSETQ. The CDR3 spans 19 residues. The CDR3 protein is CASSLAIRASGSSYNEQFF. The CDR3 nucleotides read TGCGCCAGCAGCTTGGCCATTCGGGCTAGCGGGAGCTCCTACAATGAGCAGTTCTTC.

This clonotype was counted many times. The V and J genes are TRBV20-1 and TRBJ2-3, with D hard to call. Germline V gene sequence: CDR1 DFQATT, CDR2 SNEGSKA (reference sequence). V lost 7 bases and J 3 bases, leaving 17 bases between the germline ends. The CDR3 totals 14 residues. The CDR3: CSVPWVLETDTQYF. As DNA, the CDR3 is TGCAGTGTCCCCTGGGTTTTGGAGACAGATACGCAGTATTTT.

This clonotype appeared many times. Written as DNA, the CDR3 is TGCAGCGCCTACAGGGGGCATCTATACAATGAGCAGTTCTTC. Protein: CSAYRGHLYNEQFF. This chain joins TRBV20-1 and TRBJ2-1, with 9 bases that match TRBD1. The CDR3 is 14 amino acids. The germline CDR1 and CDR2 sequences are DFQATT and SNEGSKA (reference sequence).

The table lists this clonotype with many counts. The V and J genes are TRBV7-2 and TRBJ2-3; 12 bases match TRBD2. The CDR3 runs 15 residues. V lost 6 bases to trimming and J lost 3 bases; unmatched junction nucleotides: 4. CDR1 is SGHTA and CDR2 is FQGNSA in the germline V gene. The CDR3 spells CASRRLAGATDTQYF. CDR3 bases: TGTGCCAGCAGGAGACTAGCGGGGGCGACAGATACGCAGTATTTT. The complete variable domain, with remaining parts taken from reference TRBV7-2 and TRBJ2-3, reads GAGVSQSPSNKVTEKGKDVELRCDPISGHTALYWYRQSLGQGLEFLIYFQGNSAPDKSGLPSDRFSAERTGGSVSTLTIQRTQQEDSAVYLCASRRLAGATDTQYFGPGTRLTVL.

The rearrangement joins TRBV5-6 to TRBJ1-5, with unresolved D. Germline-derived CDR1 and CDR2 are SGHDT and YYEEEE. V gave up 2 bases and J gave up 1 base, with 13 bases separating them. The CDR3 totals 16 residues. The CDR3 region has the DNA TGTGCCAGCAGCTTAGGAGGTAGTCAAAGCAATCAGCCCCAGCATTTT. Translated, it gives CASSLGGSQSNQPQHF.

CDR3 protein: CSAFQGYGYTF. The CDR3, as DNA: TGCAGTGCATTCCAGGGGTATGGCTACACCTTC. The rearrangement links TRBV20-1 to TRBJ1-2, with D maybe TRBD1 (6 bases). CDR3 size: 11 residues. V lost 6 bases and J 5 bases, leaving 10 bases between the germline ends. The V gene's germline CDR1 is DFQATT and CDR2 SNEGSKA (reference sequence).

This clonotype has a handful of counts. The rearrangement links TRBV5-1 to TRBJ2-5, with D tentatively TRBD2 (6 bases). The CDR3 length is 13 residues. V lost 5 bases, J lost 3 bases, and 11 bases lay in between. Germline CDR1 reads SGHRS; CDR2 reads YFSETQ. CDR3 in amino acids: CASSGGLEETQYF. Here the CDR3 DNA reads TGCGCCAGCAGTGGGGGGTTGGAAGAGACCCAGTACTTC.

This clonotype has a count of ten or more. The J gene is TRBJ1-5, the V gene TRBV6-1; D is ambiguous. This CDR3 region has 15 residues. The V end was cut by 6 bases, the J end by 0 bases, with 12 bases between. Per the germline V gene, CDR1 is MNHNS and CDR2 is SASEGT. CDR3 protein: CASSPEGVSNQPQHF. CDR3 coding DNA: TGTGCCAGCAGCCCCGAGGGAGTTAGCAATCAGCCCCAGCATTTT.

This clonotype was seen a handful of times. CDR3 nucleotide sequence: TGTGCCGTCGCCCCCGGGACAGAGGCCGACACCGGGGAGCTGTTTTTT. Translated: CAVAPGTEADTGELFF. The chain couples TRBV10-3 to TRBJ2-2; 7 nucleotides match TRBD1. V dropped 11 bases and J dropped 3; count of bases not matched to a gene: 15. Germline V gene data show CDR1 as ENHRY and CDR2 as SYGVKD. The CDR3 covers 16 residues.

This clonotype occurred many times. The chain has TRBV29-1 and TRBJ2-7, with a weak D call TRBD2 (5 bases). CDR3 length: 11 amino acids. V lost 7 bases and J lost 3, with 10 bases in between. Germline CDR1 and CDR2: SQVTM and ANQGSEA. The CDR3 sequence: CSGTRGYEQYF. The CDR3 DNA is TGCAGCGGAACCCGGGGCTACGAGCAGTACTTC.

This clonotype was counted ten times or more. The chain uses TRBV5-1 and TRBJ2-2, with no clear D. The CDR3 contains 13 residues. The germline V and J ends were trimmed by 0 bases and 6 bases, with 6 bases remaining between them. Germline-derived CDR1 and CDR2 are SGHRS and YFSETQ. CDR3 coding DNA: TGCGCCAGCAGCTTGGACACTCCCGGGGAGCTGTTTTTT. Amino acid sequence: CASSLDTPGELFF. The whole variable domain, remainder taken from reference TRBV5-1 and TRBJ2-2, is KAGVTQTPRYLIKTRGQQVTLSCSPISGHRSVSWYQQTPGQGLQFLFEYFSETQRNKGNFPGRFSGRQFSNSRSEMNVSTLELGDSALYLCASSLDTPGELFFGEGSRLTVL.

This clonotype was detected many times. The genes are TRBV12-3 or TRBV12-4 and TRBJ1-6; D is unclear. V was pared by 7 bases and J by 10 bases, with 17 bases between. The CDR3 is 14 residues long. The CDR3 spells CASNVGQSGSPLHF. In DNA, the CDR3 is TGTGCCAGCAACGTCGGGCAGTCTGGCTCACCCCTCCACTTT.

This chain joins TRBV5-1 and TRBJ2-7, with 11 bases aligning to TRBD1. The CDR3 runs 15 residues. The junction had 8 bases not matched to a gene; V was cut back by 4 bases and J by 5 bases. Germline-derived CDR1 and CDR2 are SGHRS and YFSETQ. The CDR3 coding sequence is TGCGCCAGCAGCCCCGGTCGGACAGGGGGCGACGAGCAGTACTTC. Translating gives CASSPGRTGGDEQYF.

At least ten counts were recorded for this clonotype. J is TRBJ1-5 and V is TRBV29-1; unclear D gene. Trimming removed 0 bases at V and 9 bases at J, with 12 bases between. Germline-derived CDR1 and CDR2 are SQVTM and ANQGSEA. CDR3 length: 13 amino acids. CDR3 nucleotides: TGCAGCGTTGAAGATCCGTTCCCAGGGCCCCAGCATTTT. Its protein product is CSVEDPFPGPQHF.

The rearrangement links TRBV7-8 to TRBJ2-2; 8 bases agree with TRBD2. Losses at the gene ends were 0 bases for V and 4 bases for J; bases not matched to a gene: 7. This CDR3 spans 17 amino acids. Germline CDR1 is SGHVS and CDR2 is FQNEAQ. CDR3: CASSLAGLEGSTGELFF. CDR3 DNA: TGTGCCAGCAGCTTAGCGGGACTAGAAGGGAGCACCGGGGAGCTGTTTTTT.

This clonotype was picked up a small number of times. V and J are TRBV30 and TRBJ1-1; 8 bases are shared with TRBD1. Germline assignment: CDR1 GTSNPN and CDR2 SVGIG (reference sequence). This CDR3 contains 14 residues. The V gene end was trimmed by 3 bases and the J gene end by 3 bases; junction bases not matched to a gene: 6. DNA for the CDR3: TGTGCCTGGAGGAGGACAGGGTCGGACACTGAAGCTTTCTTT. Encoded protein: CAWRRTGSDTEAFF.

V gene TRBV28 combines with J gene TRBJ1-4; 11 bases map to TRBD1. The CDR3 is 15 residues long. In germline, CDR1 is MDHEN, CDR2 SYDVKM. After removal of 3 bases from V and 8 bases from J, the junction contained 5 bases not matched to a gene. CDR3 amino acids: CASSFGTGGREKLFF. CDR3 nucleotides: TGTGCCAGCAGTTTCGGGACAGGGGGTCGGGAAAAACTGTTTTTT.

This sequence joins TRBV11-2 and TRBJ2-2; TRBD1 matches at 8 bases. Trimming cost V 5 bases and J 1 base; bases outside gene matches: 15. This CDR3 is built from 19 residues. Germline values: CDR1 SGHAT, CDR2 FQNNGV. CDR3 loop: CASSPTSLPGTGNTGELFF. The CDR3 DNA reads as TGTGCCAGCAGCCCCACCTCTCTTCCCGGGACAGGGAACACCGGGGAGCTGTTTTTT.

This clonotype was picked up many times. V gene TRBV29-1 combines with J gene TRBJ1-1; D unresolved. The V gene's germline CDR1 is SQVTM and CDR2 ANQGSEA. The CDR3 length is 12 residues. V lost 2 bases and J lost 2, with 6 bases in between. Here the CDR3 reads CSVEQANTEAFF. Here the CDR3 DNA reads TGCAGCGTTGAACAGGCAAACACTGAAGCTTTCTTT. Filled out from reference TRBV29-1 and TRBJ1-1, the complete variable domain reads SAVISQKPSRDICQRGTSLTIQCQVDSQVTMMFWYRQQPGQSLTLIATANQGSEATYESGFVIDKFPISRPNLTFSTLTVSNMSPEDSSIYLCSVEQANTEAFFGQGTRLTVV.

In this sample, this clonotype turned up many times. J is TRBJ2-3 and V is TRBV7-2; D may be TRBD2 (7 bases). The CDR3 extends over 15 amino acids. Germline V gene sequence: CDR1 SGHTA, CDR2 FQGNSA. Trimming shortened V by 1 base and J by 7 bases, and 15 bases separated the two germline ends. The DNA for the CDR3 is TGTGCCAGCAGCTTAGAGGGGGGGCTCCTTAATACGCAGTATTTT. Amino acid sequence: CASSLEGGLLNTQYF.

This clonotype occurred a few times. The chain is built from TRBV4-3 and TRBJ2-1, with 8 bases lining up with TRBD1. V trimming: 0 bases; J trimming: 3 bases; junction bases outside the gene matches: 7. The CDR3 is 17 residues long. Per germline, CDR1 LGHNA and CDR2 YSLEER. This CDR3 reads CASSQDKAGGNYNEQFF. The CDR3 DNA is TGCGCCAGCAGCCAAGATAAGGCAGGGGGCAACTACAATGAGCAGTTCTTC.

This clonotype was counted a few times. The chain uses TRBV7-9 and TRBJ2-5, with D uncertain. The CDR3 is 14 amino acids. Trimming left V 2 bases short and J 4 bases short, with 11 bases between. In germline, CDR1 is SEHNR, CDR2 FQNEAQ (reference sequence). The CDR3, as DNA: TGTGCCAGCAGCTTACAAACGACTTTAGAGACCCAGTACTTC. Its protein product is CASSLQTTLETQYF.

This chain joins TRBV7-6 and TRBJ1-2, with D possibly TRBD1 on 6 matching bases. The V gene's germline CDR1 is SGHVS and CDR2 FNYEAQ. This CDR3 is built from 14 residues. Trimming removed 4 bases from V and 4 bases from J, with 13 bases in between. In nucleotides, the CDR3 is TGTGCCAGCAGCTCCGAGCAGGGGACCTATGGCTACACCTTC. Its protein product is CASSSEQGTYGYTF. Variable domain in full (rest from reference TRBV7-6 and TRBJ1-2): GAGVSQSPRYKVTKRGQDVALRCDPISGHVSLYWYRQALGQGPEFLTYFNYEAQQDKSGLPNDRFSAERPEGSISTLTIQRTEQRDSAMYRCASSSEQGTYGYTFGSGTRLTVV.